This TCR beta chain was recovered during a study of CD8 T cells in ankylosing spondylitis. TCRdb re-analysed the 5' RACE reads in MiXCR, keeping a single row per CDR3 protein. Altogether about 140,000 distinct CDR3 sequences are present, more than 7% being singletons, with the ten largest covering 6% to 8%. Trimming cost V 0 bases and J 0 bases, with 9 bases left between them. The CDR3 loop spans 15 amino acids. CDR1 and CDR2 (germline): SGHRS, YFSETQ. This clonotype was observed at least ten times. The J gene is TRBJ1-2, the V gene TRBV5-1; D call uncertain. This TCR derives from a male donor with ankylosing spondylitis. The sequencing sample was made of synovial fluid, either unsorted or a sorted T cell fraction (not recorded which). CDR3 sequence reads: CASSLATDTNYGYTF. CDR3 sequence (DNA): TGCGCCAGCAGCTTGGCCACAGATACTAACTATGGCTACACCTTC.